This T cell receptor beta chain appears in the sequencing data of a study of immune reconstitution after stem cell transplant in scleroderma. One entry per CDR3 protein, called by TCRdb with MiXCR from the RT-PCR reads. The sample has approximately 480 distinct CDR3 sequences, roughly 21% seen once. Unmatched junction bases numbered 7, after V lost 6 bases and J lost 2 bases. This CDR3 is 16 amino acids long. This TCR came from a female donor with systemic sclerosis. The rearrangement uses TRBV12-3 or TRBV12-4 and TRBJ1-4, with 9 nucleotides matching TRBD1. This specimen was acquired before or after autologous hematopoietic stem cell transplantation (not recorded which). CDR3 coding DNA: TGTGCCAGCAGCCCGCCGACAGGGGGGACTAATGAAAAACTGTTTTTT. Protein: CASSPPTGGTNEKLFF.